In this sample, the clone carrying this T cell receptor beta chain turned up many times. Its target is not known. One junction end does not reproduce the germline sequence, and a read error may be involved. 5'RACE with 10-nucleotide random UMIs produced the cDNA. One entry per CDR3 protein, called by TCRdb with MiXCR from the 5' RACE reads. Seen here are approximately 46,000 distinct CDR3 sequences, 8% to 10% observed once, and the top ten hold roughly 1.6%. The data are from a study of neurological immune-mediated disorders. Study results and caveats: Expansion of TCR clones was greatest in HTLV-1-associated myelopathy and smallest in multiple sclerosis, where it fell below that of healthy controls.

Time point meaning: longitudinal time-point 1 (baseline). In Maryland, USA, blood bank volunteers were the healthy controls. Unsorted libraries were generated from 2 million PBMCs held at -80 degrees C. The V gene's germline CDR1 is SGHTA and CDR2 FQGTGA. The CDR3 extends over 13 amino acids. This chain links TRBV7-3 with TRBJ2-7; TRBD2 is a possible D gene (6 bases). Input material: PBMCs. The origin of this receptor is a woman aged 40-49 years in good health. CDR3 in amino acids: CTSSPDYSYEQYF. CDR3 coding DNA: TGTACCAGCAGCCCGGACTACTCCTACGAGCAGTACTTC.